These 7 T cell receptor beta chains share one sample of origin, sequenced in a study of cytomegalovirus exposure and HLA in healthy donors. It was with 60 Vbeta and 13 Jbeta primers that the PCR ran. Clones were read by immunoSEQ multiplex PCR, and TCRdb kept only the in-frame ones, dropping some. The sample consists of about 150,000 clones, around 75% of them appearing once. Sample: PBMCs. These receptors came from a woman aged 18-29 years in good health and CMV-seronegative.

This sequence joins TRBV19 and TRBJ2-3; TRBD2 matches 10 bases. The germline V gene encodes CDR1 LNHDA and CDR2 SQIVND (reference sequence). The CDR3 has 15 residues. V was pared by 7 bases and J by 2 bases, with 6 bases of the junction left unmatched. The CDR3 region is CASTRLAGHTDTQYF. In DNA, the CDR3 is TGTGCCAGTACTAGACTAGCGGGCCACACAGATACGCAGTATTTT.

This chain connects TRBV5-1 to TRBJ2-3, with TRBD2 matching 11 bases. This CDR3 has 17 amino acids. V gave up 0 bases and J gave up 2 bases; unmatched junction bases: 5. The germline gives CDR1 SGHRS, CDR2 YFSETQ. The CDR3 nucleotides are TGCGCCAGCAGCTTGGGACTAGCGGGGTTTGTCACAGATACGCAGTATTTT. Amino acid sequence: CASSLGLAGFVTDTQYF.

This clone was picked up one time. J is TRBJ2-5 and V is TRBV11-2, with 10 bases that match TRBD2. CDR1 is SGHAT, CDR2 FQNNGV, per germline. The ends lost 1 base at V and 2 bases at J; junction bases unmatched: 4. The length of the CDR3 is 16 residues. The CDR3 spells CASSLVASGSQETQYF. The CDR3 bases are TGTGCCAGCAGCTTAGTGGCTAGCGGGAGTCAAGAGACCCAGTACTTC. Using reference TRBV11-2 and TRBJ2-5 for the parts outside the CDR3, the full variable domain is EAGVAQSPRYKIIEKRQSVAFWCNPISGHATLYWYQQILGQGPKLLIQFQNNGVVDDSQLPKDRFSAERLKGVDSTLKIQPAKLEDSAVYLCASSLVASGSQETQYFGPGTRLLVL.

This rearrangement joins TRBV2 to TRBJ1-6, with 11 bases aligning to TRBD1. The CDR3 runs 13 residues. Germline CDR1 SNHLY, CDR2 FYNNEI. Trimming removed 6 bases from V and 10 bases from J; junction bases left unmatched: 2. The CDR3 DNA sequence: TGTGCCAGCAGGGGACAGGGGGAGTCACCCCTCCACTTT. Encoded protein: CASRGQGESPLHF.

The chain employs TRBV7-2 and TRBJ2-4; 8 bases map to TRBD2. The trim removed 4 bases at V and 8 bases at J, leaving 13 bases unmatched. Germline CDR1 and CDR2: SGHTA and FQGNSA. CDR3 length: 16 amino acids. CDR3 loop: CASSSGGTRGGDIQYF. The CDR3 DNA sequence: TGTGCCAGCAGCTCGGGGGGGACTAGAGGGGGAGACATTCAGTACTTC.

The rearrangement links TRBV19 to TRBJ2-3; 13 bases line up with TRBD2. J gave up 1 base and V 7 bases, and 11 bases lay outside the gene matches. The CDR3 covers 18 residues. Germline V gene data show CDR1 as LNHDA and CDR2 as SQIVND (reference sequence). The CDR3 DNA reads TGTGCCAGTATCCCTGGGGGACTAGCGGGATCCCGCACAGATACGCAGTATTTT. This translates into CASIPGGLAGSRTDTQYF.

In this sample, this clone turned up once. The chain combines TRBV28 with TRBJ1-6; D perhaps matches TRBD1 (6 bases). V was clipped by 5 bases and J by 7 bases, with 15 bases between them. Germline CDR1 MDHEN, CDR2 SYDVKM. This CDR3 contains 15 residues. Here the CDR3 reads CASSNYRASNSPLHF. CDR3 nucleotides: TGTGCCAGCAGTAACTACAGGGCAAGCAATTCACCCCTCCACTTT.